This T cell receptor (beta chain) was captured in a study of CD8 T cells in ankylosing spondylitis. This clonotype was picked up a small number of times. The germline V gene encodes CDR1 MNHEY and CDR2 SVGEGT. With V trimmed by 4 bases and J by 5 bases, 10 bases remained unmatched. The CDR3 is 15 residues long. The authors made TCR beta libraries by quantitative 5'-RACE with molecular barcodes. TCRdb analysed the 5' RACE reads with MiXCR anew, one entry per CDR3 protein. Counted here are 120,000 to 150,000 distinct CDR3 sequences, 7% to 10% occurring once; the ten biggest clones make up roughly 8%. This TCR derives from a male donor with ankylosing spondylitis. The source material was synovial fluid, either unsorted or a sorted T cell fraction (not recorded which). The chain uses TRBV6-2 or TRBV6-3 and TRBJ1-1; 7 bases are a match to TRBD1. The DNA for the CDR3 is TGTGCCAGCAGTTTCCACGACAGGGTTGATACTGAAGCTTTCTTT. Translating it yields CASSFHDRVDTEAFF.